This TCR beta chain derives from a study of cytomegalovirus exposure and HLA in healthy donors. With V trimmed by 3 bases and J by 4 bases, 5 bases remained unmatched. Germline loops: CDR1 SGHTA, CDR2 FQGTGA. The CDR3 runs 15 residues. Findings and caveats of the study: In vitro work confirmed that three CMV-associated chains recognize CMV antigens. A later analysis found first-cohort TCR clusters tended to co-occur in the 100 to 150 validation repertoires.

TCRdb's table, derived via immunoSEQ multiplex PCR, lists solely in-frame clones and lacks some. The data hold roughly 270,000 clones, with more than 75% observed a single time. Details on this clone: What it binds is unknown.

Sequencing used PBMCs. This chain uses TRBV7-3 with TRBJ1-1; 10 bases are shared with TRBD1. The clonotype was recovered from a young woman in good health and CMV-seronegative. CDR3 region: CASSLTGGLGTEAFF. CDR3 coding DNA: TGTGCCAGCAGCTTGACAGGGGGCCTCGGCACTGAAGCTTTCTTT.